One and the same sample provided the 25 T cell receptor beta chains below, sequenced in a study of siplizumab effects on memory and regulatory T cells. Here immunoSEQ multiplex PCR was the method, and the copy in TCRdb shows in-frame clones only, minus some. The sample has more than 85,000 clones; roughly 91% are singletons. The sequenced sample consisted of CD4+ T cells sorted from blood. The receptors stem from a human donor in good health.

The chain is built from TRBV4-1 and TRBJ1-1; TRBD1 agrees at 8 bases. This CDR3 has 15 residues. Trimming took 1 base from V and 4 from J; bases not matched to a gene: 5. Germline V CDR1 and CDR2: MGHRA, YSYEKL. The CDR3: CASSQGQGRSTEAFF. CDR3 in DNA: TGCGCCAGCAGCCAAGGACAGGGGAGGAGCACTGAAGCTTTCTTT.

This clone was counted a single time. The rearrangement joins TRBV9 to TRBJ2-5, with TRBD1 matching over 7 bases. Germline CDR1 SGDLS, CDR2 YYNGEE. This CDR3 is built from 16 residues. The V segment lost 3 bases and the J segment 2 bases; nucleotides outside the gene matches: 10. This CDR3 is CASSAIGGGWQETQYF. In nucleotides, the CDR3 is TGTGCCAGCAGCGCGATAGGGGGCGGGTGGCAAGAGACCCAGTACTTC.

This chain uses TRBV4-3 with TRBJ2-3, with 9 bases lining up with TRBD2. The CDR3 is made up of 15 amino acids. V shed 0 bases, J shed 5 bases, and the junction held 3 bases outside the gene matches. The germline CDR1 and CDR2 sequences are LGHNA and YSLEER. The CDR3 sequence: CASSQEAGGIDTQYF. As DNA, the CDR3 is TGCGCCAGCAGCCAAGAGGCGGGAGGGATAGATACGCAGTATTTT.

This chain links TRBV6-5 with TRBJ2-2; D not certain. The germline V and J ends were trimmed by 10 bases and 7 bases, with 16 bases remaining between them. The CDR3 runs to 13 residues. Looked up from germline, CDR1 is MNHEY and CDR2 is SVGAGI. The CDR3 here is CAIMDRALGELFF. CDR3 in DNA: TGTGCCATCATGGATAGGGCCCTCGGGGAGCTGTTTTTT.

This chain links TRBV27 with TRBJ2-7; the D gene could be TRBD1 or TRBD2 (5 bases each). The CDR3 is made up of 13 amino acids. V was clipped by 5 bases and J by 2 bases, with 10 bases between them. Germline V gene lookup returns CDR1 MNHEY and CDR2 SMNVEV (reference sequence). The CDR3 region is CASSGGSTYEQYF. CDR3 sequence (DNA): TGTGCCAGCAGTGGGGGATCTACCTACGAGCAGTACTTC.

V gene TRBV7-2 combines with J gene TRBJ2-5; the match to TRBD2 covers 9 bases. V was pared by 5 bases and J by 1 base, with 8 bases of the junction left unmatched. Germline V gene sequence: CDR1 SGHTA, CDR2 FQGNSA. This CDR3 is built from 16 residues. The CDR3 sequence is CASSRWAGGPQETQYF. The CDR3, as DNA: TGTGCCAGCAGCCGTTGGGCGGGAGGGCCCCAAGAGACCCAGTACTTC.

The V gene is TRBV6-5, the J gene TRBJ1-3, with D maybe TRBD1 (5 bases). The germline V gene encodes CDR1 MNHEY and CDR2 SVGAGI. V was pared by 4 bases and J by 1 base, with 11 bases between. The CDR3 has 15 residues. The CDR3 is CASSSRTGSGNTIYF. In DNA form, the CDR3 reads TGTGCCAGCAGTTCTCGTACAGGATCTGGAAACACCATATATTTT.

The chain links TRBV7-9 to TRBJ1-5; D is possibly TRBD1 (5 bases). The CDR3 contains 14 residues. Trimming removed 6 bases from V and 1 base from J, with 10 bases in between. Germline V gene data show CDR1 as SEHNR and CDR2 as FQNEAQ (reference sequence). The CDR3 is CASSFRDSNQPQHF. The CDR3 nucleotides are TGTGCCAGCAGTTTCCGGGACAGCAATCAGCCCCAGCATTTT.

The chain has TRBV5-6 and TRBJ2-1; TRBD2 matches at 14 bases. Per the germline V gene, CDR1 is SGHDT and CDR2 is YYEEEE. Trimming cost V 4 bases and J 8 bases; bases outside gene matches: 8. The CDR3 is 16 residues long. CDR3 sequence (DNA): TGTGCCAGCAGCACGCGACTAGCGGGAGGGCTGTATGAGCAGTTCTTC. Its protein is CASSTRLAGGLYEQFF.

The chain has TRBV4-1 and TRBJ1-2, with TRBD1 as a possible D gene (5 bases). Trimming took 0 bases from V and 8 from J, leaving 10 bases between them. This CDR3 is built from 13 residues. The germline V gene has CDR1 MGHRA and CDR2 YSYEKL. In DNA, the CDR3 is TGCGCCAGCAGCCAAGAGGAGGGGATAGGCTACACCTTC. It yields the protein CASSQEEGIGYTF.

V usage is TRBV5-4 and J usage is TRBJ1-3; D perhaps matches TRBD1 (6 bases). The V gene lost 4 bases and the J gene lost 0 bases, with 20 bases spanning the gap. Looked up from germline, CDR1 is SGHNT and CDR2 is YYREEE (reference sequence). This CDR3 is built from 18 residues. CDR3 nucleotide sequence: TGTGCCAGCAGCCCCGGACAGTCAGGGGCTGTCTCTGGAAACACCATATATTTT. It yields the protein CASSPGQSGAVSGNTIYF. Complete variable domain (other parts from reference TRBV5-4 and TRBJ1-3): ETGVTQSPTHLIKTRGQQVTLRCSSQSGHNTVSWYQQALGQGPQFIFQYYREEENGRGNFPPRFSGLQFPNYSSELNVNALELDDSALYLCASSPGQSGAVSGNTIYFGEGSWLTVV.

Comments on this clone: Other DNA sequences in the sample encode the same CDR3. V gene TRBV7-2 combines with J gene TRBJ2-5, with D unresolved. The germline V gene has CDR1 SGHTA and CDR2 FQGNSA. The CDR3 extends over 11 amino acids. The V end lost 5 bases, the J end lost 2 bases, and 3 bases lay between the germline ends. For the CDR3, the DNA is TGTGCCAGCAGCCCACAAGAGACCCAGTACTTC. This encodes CASSPQETQYF.

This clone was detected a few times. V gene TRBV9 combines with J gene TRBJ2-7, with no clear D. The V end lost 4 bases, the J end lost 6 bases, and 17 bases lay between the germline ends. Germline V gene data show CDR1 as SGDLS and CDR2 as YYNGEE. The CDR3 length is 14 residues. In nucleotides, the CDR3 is TGTGCCAGCAGCTCCGACCCTGGAGTCCGCGAGCAGTACTTC. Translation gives CASSSDPGVREQYF.

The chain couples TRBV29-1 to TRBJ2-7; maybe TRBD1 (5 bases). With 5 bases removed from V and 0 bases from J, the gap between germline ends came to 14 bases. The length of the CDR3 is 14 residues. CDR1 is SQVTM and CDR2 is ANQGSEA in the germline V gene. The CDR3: CSVSSLTASYEQYF. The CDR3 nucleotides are TGCAGCGTTTCATCATTGACAGCCTCCTACGAGCAGTACTTC.

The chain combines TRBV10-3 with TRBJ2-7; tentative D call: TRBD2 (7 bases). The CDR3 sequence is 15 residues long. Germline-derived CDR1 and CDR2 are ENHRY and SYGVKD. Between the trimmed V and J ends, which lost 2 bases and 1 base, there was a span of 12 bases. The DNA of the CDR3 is TGTGCCATCAGTGAGATTGCGGGGGCTTCCTACGAGCAGTACTTC. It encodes CAISEIAGASYEQYF.

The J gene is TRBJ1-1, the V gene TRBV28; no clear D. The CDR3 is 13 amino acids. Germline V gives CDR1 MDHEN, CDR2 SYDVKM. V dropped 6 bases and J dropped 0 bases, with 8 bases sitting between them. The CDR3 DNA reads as TGTGCCAGCAGGTGGGGTATGAACACTGAAGCTTTCTTT. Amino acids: CASRWGMNTEAFF.

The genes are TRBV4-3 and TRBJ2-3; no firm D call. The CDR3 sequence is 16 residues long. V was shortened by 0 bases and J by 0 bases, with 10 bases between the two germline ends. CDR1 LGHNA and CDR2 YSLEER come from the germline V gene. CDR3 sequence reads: CASSQESVTSTDTQYF. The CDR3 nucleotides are TGCGCCAGCAGCCAAGAATCCGTAACTAGCACAGATACGCAGTATTTT.

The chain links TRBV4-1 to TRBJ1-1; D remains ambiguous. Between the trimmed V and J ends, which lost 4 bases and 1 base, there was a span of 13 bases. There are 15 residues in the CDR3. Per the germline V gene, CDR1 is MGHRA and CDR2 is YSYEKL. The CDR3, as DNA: TGCGCCAGCAGCCTGGACCCATTAAGGAACACTGAAGCTTTCTTT. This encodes CASSLDPLRNTEAFF.

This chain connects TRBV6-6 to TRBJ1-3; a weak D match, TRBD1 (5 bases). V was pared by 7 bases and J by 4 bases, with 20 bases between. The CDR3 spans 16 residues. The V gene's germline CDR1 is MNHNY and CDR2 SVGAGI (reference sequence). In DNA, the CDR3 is TGTGCCAGCACTCCGGGGGTTGGGACGGCAGGAAACACCATATATTTT. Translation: CASTPGVGTAGNTIYF.

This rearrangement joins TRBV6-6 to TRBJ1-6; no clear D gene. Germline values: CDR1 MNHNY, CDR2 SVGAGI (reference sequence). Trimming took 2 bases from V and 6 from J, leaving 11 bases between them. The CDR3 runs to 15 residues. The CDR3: CASSYSGFGNSPLHF. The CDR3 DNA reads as TGTGCCAGCAGTTACAGTGGGTTCGGTAATTCACCCCTCCACTTT.

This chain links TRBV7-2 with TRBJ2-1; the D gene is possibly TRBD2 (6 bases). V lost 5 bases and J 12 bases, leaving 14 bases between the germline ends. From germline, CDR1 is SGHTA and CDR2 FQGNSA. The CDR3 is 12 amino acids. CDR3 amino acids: CASSERLGGQFF. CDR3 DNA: TGTGCCAGCAGCGAACGACTCGGGGGGCAGTTCTTC.

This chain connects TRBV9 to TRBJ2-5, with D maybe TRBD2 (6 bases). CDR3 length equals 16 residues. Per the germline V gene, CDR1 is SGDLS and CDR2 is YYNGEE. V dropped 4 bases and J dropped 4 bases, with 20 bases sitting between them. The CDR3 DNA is TGTGCCAGCAGCCCTCCCACCGGGCAGGGAGGAGAGACCCAGTACTTC. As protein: CASSPPTGQGGETQYF.

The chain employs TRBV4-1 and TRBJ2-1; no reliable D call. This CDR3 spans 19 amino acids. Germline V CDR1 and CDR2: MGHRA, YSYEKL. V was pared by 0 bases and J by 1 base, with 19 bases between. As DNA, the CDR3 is TGCGCCAGCAGCCAAGATCCAGGAAGGATCGGTATTTCCTACAATGAGCAGTTCTTC. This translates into CASSQDPGRIGISYNEQFF.

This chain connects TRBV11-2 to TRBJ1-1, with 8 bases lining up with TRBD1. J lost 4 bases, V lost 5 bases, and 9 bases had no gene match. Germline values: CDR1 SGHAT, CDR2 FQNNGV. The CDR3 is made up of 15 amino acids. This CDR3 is CASSGGAGGFTEAFF. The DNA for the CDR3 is TGTGCCAGCAGCGGCGGGGCAGGGGGCTTCACTGAAGCTTTCTTT.

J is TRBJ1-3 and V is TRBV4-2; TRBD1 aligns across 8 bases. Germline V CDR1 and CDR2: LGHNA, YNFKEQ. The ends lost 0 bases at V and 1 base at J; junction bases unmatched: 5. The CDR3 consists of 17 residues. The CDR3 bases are TGTGCCAGCAGCCAAGATTCCCAGGGGGCATCTGGAAACACCATATATTTT. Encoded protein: CASSQDSQGASGNTIYF.